This T cell receptor (beta chain) appears in the sequencing data of a study of cytomegalovirus exposure and HLA in healthy donors. The V gene end was trimmed by 8 bases and the J gene end by 2 bases; junction bases not matched to a gene: 9. The CDR3 has 15 amino acids. Germline V CDR1 and CDR2: ENHRY, SYGVKD. Use of 60 Vbeta and 13 Jbeta primers characterized the PCR. Clones were read by immunoSEQ multiplex PCR, and TCRdb kept only the in-frame ones, dropping some. The sample consists of 90,000 to 140,000 clones, about an eighth of them appearing once. Material: PBMCs. The chain carries TRBV10-3 and TRBJ2-4; 7 bases agree with TRBD2. This clonotype was obtained from a man between 35 and 55 years old in good health and CMV-seropositive. This CDR3 is CAIGSGTGSKNIQYF. CDR3 coding DNA: TGTGCCATCGGAAGCGGGACGGGTTCCAAAAACATTCAGTACTTC.